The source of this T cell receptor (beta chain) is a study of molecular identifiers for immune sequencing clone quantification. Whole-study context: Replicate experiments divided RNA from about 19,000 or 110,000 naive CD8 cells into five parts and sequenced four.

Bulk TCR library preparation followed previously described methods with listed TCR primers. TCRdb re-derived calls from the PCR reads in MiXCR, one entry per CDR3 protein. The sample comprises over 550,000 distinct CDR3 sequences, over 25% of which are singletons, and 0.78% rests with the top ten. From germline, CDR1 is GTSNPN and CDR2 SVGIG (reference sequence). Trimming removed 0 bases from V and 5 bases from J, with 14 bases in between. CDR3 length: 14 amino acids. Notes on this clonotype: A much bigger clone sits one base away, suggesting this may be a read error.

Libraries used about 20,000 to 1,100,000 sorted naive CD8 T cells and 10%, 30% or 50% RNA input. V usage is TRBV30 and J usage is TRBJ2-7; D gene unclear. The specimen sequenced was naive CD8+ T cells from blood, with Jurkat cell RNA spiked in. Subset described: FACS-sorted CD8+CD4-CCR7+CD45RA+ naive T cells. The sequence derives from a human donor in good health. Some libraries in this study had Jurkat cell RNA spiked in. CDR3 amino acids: CAWSVLGDPHEQYF. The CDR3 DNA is TGTGCCTGGAGTGTACTGGGCGATCCCCACGAGCAGTACTTC.